Listed below are T cell receptor beta chains from one sample, sequenced in a study of blood T cell repertoires in COVID-19. Repertoires were generated with immunoSEQ multiplex PCR, while TCRdb's copy carries only in-frame clones and drops some. The table includes tens of thousands of clones, over 70% detected once. Sequenced input: peripheral blood. These receptors were collected from a man in his 70s with COVID-19, enrolled during active disease. Each CDR3 is given with its conserved first and last residue. Each record gives: D gene, J gene, clone size, V gene, CDR3 protein, CDR3 DNA. D genes are given only for firm matches. Clone size is not always given. Where it is, it says once, few, many or a class for expanded clones.

d_call: .; j_call: TRBJ2-2; clone_size: .; v_call: TRBV5-1; cdr3_aa: CASSSVDGANTGELFF; cdr3_nt: TGCGCCAGCAGCTCGGTCGACGGGGCGAACACCGGGGAGCTGTTTTTT
d_call: .; j_call: TRBJ1-2; clone_size: .; v_call: TRBV27; cdr3_aa: CTSSLSPGWGGYTF; cdr3_nt: TGTACCAGCAGTTTATCGCCAGGGTGGGGTGGCTACACCTTC
d_call: TRBD2; j_call: TRBJ2-1; clone_size: .; v_call: TRBV29-1; cdr3_aa: CSVRLAGVNEQFF; cdr3_nt: TGCAGCGTTCGCCTAGCGGGAGTCAATGAGCAGTTCTTC
d_call: .; j_call: TRBJ2-1; clone_size: once; v_call: TRBV4-1; cdr3_aa: CASSQGERAGYNEQFF; cdr3_nt: TGCGCCAGCAGCCAAGGTGAGCGGGCGGGATACAATGAGCAGTTCTTC
d_call: .; j_call: TRBJ2-2; clone_size: .; v_call: TRBV27; cdr3_aa: CASSPLDRLNTGELFF; cdr3_nt: TGTGCCAGCAGTCCCTTGGACAGATTGAACACCGGGGAGCTGTTTTTT
d_call: .; j_call: TRBJ1-2; clone_size: .; v_call: TRBV7-2; cdr3_aa: CASSSYTNYGYTF; cdr3_nt: TGTGCCAGCAGCTCATACACCAACTATGGCTACACCTTC
d_call: .; j_call: TRBJ1-2; clone_size: .; v_call: TRBV29-1; cdr3_aa: CSVSFSAF; cdr3_nt: TGCAGCGTTTCCTTTTCTGCCTTC
d_call: .; j_call: TRBJ2-1; clone_size: .; v_call: TRBV7-2; cdr3_aa: CASSRDNLMQFF; cdr3_nt: TGTGCCAGCAGTAGGGACAACCTTATGCAGTTCTTC
d_call: .; j_call: TRBJ1-4; clone_size: few; v_call: TRBV2; cdr3_aa: CASGEGVKLFF; cdr3_nt: TGTGCCAGCGGGGAGGGGGTAAAACTGTTTTTT
d_call: TRBD1; j_call: TRBJ2-7; clone_size: once; v_call: TRBV7-2; cdr3_aa: CASSYRDSSYEQYF; cdr3_nt: TGTGCCAGCAGCTACCGGGACAGTTCCTACGAGCAGTACTTC
d_call: .; j_call: TRBJ1-5; clone_size: once; v_call: TRBV5-6; cdr3_aa: CASSLGRLTYSNQPQHF; cdr3_nt: TGTGCCAGCAGCTTGGGCCGATTAACTTATAGCAATCAGCCCCAGCATTTT
d_call: TRBD2; j_call: TRBJ2-3; clone_size: few; v_call: TRBV4-1; cdr3_aa: CASSQMGLAGEDTQYF; cdr3_nt: TGCGCCAGCAGCCAAATGGGGCTAGCGGGAGAAGATACGCAGTATTTT
d_call: TRBD1; j_call: TRBJ1-4; clone_size: .; v_call: TRBV28; cdr3_aa: CASSSPGQGDEKLFF; cdr3_nt: TGTGCCAGCAGTTCTCCGGGACAGGGGGATGAAAAACTGTTTTTT
d_call: .; j_call: TRBJ2-1; clone_size: .; v_call: TRBV6-5; cdr3_aa: CASSTVPGNEQFF; cdr3_nt: TGTGCCAGCAGTACTGTACCCGGCAATGAGCAGTTCTTC
d_call: .; j_call: TRBJ2-7; clone_size: .; v_call: TRBV19; cdr3_aa: CASSISAGTYEQYF; cdr3_nt: TGTGCCAGTAGTATTTCGGCCGGGACCTACGAGCAGTACTTC
d_call: TRBD1; j_call: TRBJ1-5; clone_size: .; v_call: TRBV19; cdr3_aa: CASSTGTAGQPQHF; cdr3_nt: TGTGCCAGTAGTACCGGGACAGCAGGACAGCCCCAGCATTTT
d_call: .; j_call: TRBJ2-1; clone_size: .; v_call: TRBV2; cdr3_aa: CASSNIAWSSYNEQFF; cdr3_nt: TGTGCCAGCAGTAATATAGCGTGGAGCTCCTACAATGAGCAGTTCTTC
d_call: TRBD2; j_call: TRBJ2-1; clone_size: .; v_call: TRBV28; cdr3_aa: CASRFSGSSSEQFF; cdr3_nt: TGTGCCAGCAGATTTAGCGGGAGTTCAAGTGAGCAGTTCTTC
d_call: .; j_call: TRBJ2-4; clone_size: .; v_call: TRBV19; cdr3_aa: CASSPSRSPVQYF; cdr3_nt: TGTGCCAGTAGTCCCTCCCGGTCGCCGGTTCAGTACTTC
d_call: TRBD2; j_call: TRBJ2-1; clone_size: .; v_call: TRBV6-6; cdr3_aa: CASRYSGRWTYNEQFF; cdr3_nt: TGTGCCAGCAGATATAGCGGGAGATGGACCTACAATGAGCAGTTCTTC
d_call: TRBD1; j_call: TRBJ2-1; clone_size: .; v_call: TRBV28; cdr3_aa: CASRRTGVTYNEQFF; cdr3_nt: TGTGCCAGCAGGCGTACAGGGGTCACCTACAATGAGCAGTTCTTC
d_call: TRBD2; j_call: TRBJ2-1; clone_size: .; v_call: TRBV29-1; cdr3_aa: CSAPLAGGEQFF; cdr3_nt: TGCAGCGCCCCCCTAGCGGGGGGTGAGCAGTTCTTC
d_call: .; j_call: TRBJ2-2; clone_size: .; v_call: TRBV7-9; cdr3_aa: CASSPSYSNTGELFF; cdr3_nt: TGTGCCAGCAGCCCGAGCTACTCGAACACCGGGGAGCTGTTTTTT
d_call: TRBD1; j_call: TRBJ2-2; clone_size: once; v_call: TRBV6-2/TRBV6-3; cdr3_aa: CASSTDRRTGELFF; cdr3_nt: TGTGCCAGCAGTACGGACAGGCGCACCGGGGAGCTGTTTTTT
d_call: .; j_call: TRBJ2-4; clone_size: .; v_call: TRBV18; cdr3_aa: CASSPPTGTTYKNIQYF; cdr3_nt: TGTGCCAGCTCACCACCGACCGGGACAACCTACAAAAACATTCAGTACTTC
d_call: .; j_call: TRBJ1-5; clone_size: .; v_call: TRBV5-5; cdr3_aa: CASSLAGRFQPQHF; cdr3_nt: TGTGCCAGCAGCTTGGCAGGGAGGTTCCAGCCCCAGCATTTT
d_call: TRBD2; j_call: TRBJ2-5; clone_size: .; v_call: TRBV18; cdr3_aa: CASSLAVSMETQYF; cdr3_nt: TGTGCCAGCTCCCTAGCGGTATCAATGGAGACCCAGTACTTC
d_call: .; j_call: TRBJ2-7; clone_size: .; v_call: TRBV5-6; cdr3_aa: CASSPGSPYEQYF; cdr3_nt: TGTGCCAGCAGCCCCGGGTCGCCCTACGAGCAGTACTTC
d_call: TRBD2; j_call: TRBJ2-3; clone_size: medium-sized; v_call: TRBV6-5; cdr3_aa: CASSRRERADTQYF; cdr3_nt: TGTGCCAGTTCCCGGCGGGAGAGGGCAGATACGCAGTATTTT
d_call: .; j_call: TRBJ1-5; clone_size: .; v_call: TRBV19; cdr3_aa: CASKEGGINQPQHF; cdr3_nt: TGTGCCAGTAAGGAGGGAGGGATCAATCAGCCCCAGCATTTT
d_call: TRBD2; j_call: TRBJ2-2; clone_size: .; v_call: TRBV9; cdr3_aa: CASSVLAGEILTGELFF; cdr3_nt: TGTGCCAGCAGCGTTTTAGCGGGGGAAATACTCACCGGGGAGCTGTTTTTT
d_call: .; j_call: TRBJ2-3; clone_size: .; v_call: TRBV2; cdr3_aa: CASSESGSGNTDTQYF; cdr3_nt: TGTGCCAGCAGTGAATCGGGTAGCGGAAACACAGATACGCAGTATTTT
d_call: .; j_call: TRBJ2-6; clone_size: few; v_call: TRBV19; cdr3_aa: CASSIPYLTSGANVLTF; cdr3_nt: TGTGCCAGTAGTATCCCGTATTTAACTTCTGGGGCCAACGTCCTGACTTTC
d_call: TRBD2; j_call: TRBJ2-1; clone_size: .; v_call: TRBV7-3; cdr3_aa: CASSPVGLAGDNEQFF; cdr3_nt: TGTGCCAGCAGCCCCGTAGGGCTAGCGGGAGACAATGAGCAGTTCTTC
d_call: .; j_call: TRBJ2-2; clone_size: .; v_call: TRBV11-3; cdr3_aa: CASSSGREGNTGELFF; cdr3_nt: TGTGCCAGCAGCTCAGGCCGTGAGGGGAACACCGGGGAGCTGTTTTTT
d_call: .; j_call: TRBJ1-4; clone_size: .; v_call: TRBV9; cdr3_aa: CASSVAAGTTGEKLFF; cdr3_nt: TGTGCCAGCAGCGTAGCTGCCGGGACTACGGGTGAAAAACTGTTTTTT
d_call: TRBD2; j_call: TRBJ2-7; clone_size: .; v_call: TRBV6-4; cdr3_aa: CASSDASGRSHEQYF; cdr3_nt: TGTGCCAGCAGTGACGCTAGCGGGAGATCTCACGAGCAGTACTTC
d_call: .; j_call: TRBJ2-2; clone_size: .; v_call: TRBV6-1; cdr3_aa: CASSERKGEGVAGELFF; cdr3_nt: TGTGCCAGCAGTGAAAGGAAGGGCGAAGGGGTAGCCGGGGAGCTGTTTTTT
d_call: TRBD1; j_call: TRBJ2-5; clone_size: few; v_call: TRBV5-1; cdr3_aa: CASSLGQGTQTQYF; cdr3_nt: TGCGCCAGCAGCCTGGGACAGGGGACACAGACCCAGTACTTC
d_call: TRBD2; j_call: TRBJ2-1; clone_size: once; v_call: TRBV27; cdr3_aa: CASSLSKSGRSAEQFF; cdr3_nt: TGTGCCAGCAGTTTATCCAAAAGCGGGAGGTCGGCTGAGCAGTTCTTC
d_call: .; j_call: TRBJ1-1; clone_size: .; v_call: TRBV30; cdr3_aa: CAWSVTVNEAFF; cdr3_nt: TGTGCCTGGAGTGTAACGGTGAATGAAGCTTTCTTT
d_call: TRBD2; j_call: TRBJ2-1; clone_size: .; v_call: TRBV10-3; cdr3_aa: CAISETGLAGEQFF; cdr3_nt: TGTGCCATCAGTGAGACGGGACTAGCGGGTGAGCAGTTCTTC
d_call: TRBD1; j_call: TRBJ2-5; clone_size: .; v_call: TRBV5-5; cdr3_aa: CASSSRTGEETQYF; cdr3_nt: TGTGCCAGCAGCTCACGGACAGGCGAAGAGACCCAGTACTTC
d_call: .; j_call: TRBJ2-1; clone_size: once; v_call: TRBV3-1/TRBV3-2; cdr3_aa: CASSQARGEQFF; cdr3_nt: TGTGCCAGCAGCCAAGCACGGGGTGAGCAGTTCTTC
d_call: TRBD2; j_call: TRBJ2-7; clone_size: .; v_call: TRBV30; cdr3_aa: CAWSVSLTSGFSYEQYF; cdr3_nt: TGTGCCTGGAGTGTATCCCTGACTAGCGGATTCTCCTACGAGCAGTACTTC
d_call: .; j_call: TRBJ1-1; clone_size: .; v_call: TRBV5-1; cdr3_aa: CASEQGGGTEAFF; cdr3_nt: TGCGCCAGCGAACAGGGAGGGGGCACTGAAGCTTTCTTT
d_call: .; j_call: TRBJ2-3; clone_size: .; v_call: TRBV27; cdr3_aa: CASNEAYTDTQYF; cdr3_nt: TGTGCCAGCAACGAGGCCTACACAGATACGCAGTATTTT